The present T cell receptor (beta chain) was sequenced within a study of cytomegalovirus exposure and HLA in healthy donors. PCR amplification relied on 60 Vbeta primers (plus 13 Jbeta primers). The data were produced by immunoSEQ multiplex PCR, yet TCRdb's version contains in-frame clones alone and is incomplete. The sample has about 96,000 clones; around 74% are singletons. Trimming at V came to 6 bases and at J to 7 bases, leaving 7 bases not matched to a gene. CDR3 length equals 14 residues. From germline, CDR1 is LNHDA and CDR2 SQIVND (reference sequence). This chain joins TRBV19 and TRBJ1-5; 9 nucleotides line up with TRBD1. This clonotype was obtained from a woman in her sixties or seventies in good health and CMV-seropositive. Sequenced input: PBMCs. The CDR3 sequence: CASSSPTGGQPQHF. In DNA form, the CDR3 reads TGTGCCAGTAGCTCCCCGACAGGGGGACAGCCCCAGCATTTT.